The clone carrying this TCR beta chain was counted between two and nine times. Its antigen is unidentified. These data are taken from a study of long-term antiretroviral therapy in people with HIV. Looking at the study overall: The earliest samples came from an era when ART typically awaited falling CD4 counts.

The CDR3 extends over 16 amino acids. With V trimmed by 8 bases and J by 1 base, 7 bases remained unmatched. Germline V lookup: CDR1 LNHDA, CDR2 SQIVND (reference sequence). Points from the study as a whole: Gathering of blood took place between the mid-2000s and the late 2010s, possibly under older ART regimens. Diversity went up after ART and still fell short of transplant donor controls.

At survey level, the immunoSEQ assay was run in its v3.0 version. The table came from immunoSEQ multiplex PCR; TCRdb's copy has only in-frame clones and leaves some out. Of approximately 25,000 clones in the sample, 65% to 85% were seen once. Until DNA extraction, the samples held between roughly 1-10 million cryopreserved PBMC. This specimen consisted of unsorted PBMCs, obtained 0.8 years before starting antiretroviral therapy. The J gene is TRBJ2-2, the V gene TRBV19; 10 nucleotides agree with TRBD1. This TCR derives from a man younger than 35 with HIV. The CDR3 here is CASLGGQGRNTGELFF. Written as DNA, the CDR3 is TGTGCCAGTCTAGGGGGACAGGGGCGGAACACCGGGGAGCTGTTTTTT.